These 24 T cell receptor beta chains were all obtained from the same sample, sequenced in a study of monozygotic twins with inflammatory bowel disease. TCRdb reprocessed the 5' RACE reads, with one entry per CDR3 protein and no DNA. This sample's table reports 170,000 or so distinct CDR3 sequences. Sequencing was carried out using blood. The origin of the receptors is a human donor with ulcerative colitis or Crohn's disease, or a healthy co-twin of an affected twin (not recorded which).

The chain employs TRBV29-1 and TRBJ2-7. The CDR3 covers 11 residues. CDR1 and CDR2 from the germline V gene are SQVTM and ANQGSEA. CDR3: CSVEGSYEQYF.

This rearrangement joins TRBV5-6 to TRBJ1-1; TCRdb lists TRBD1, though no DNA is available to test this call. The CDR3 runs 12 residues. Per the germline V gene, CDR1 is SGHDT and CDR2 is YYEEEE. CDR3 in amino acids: CASSLVGGEAFF.

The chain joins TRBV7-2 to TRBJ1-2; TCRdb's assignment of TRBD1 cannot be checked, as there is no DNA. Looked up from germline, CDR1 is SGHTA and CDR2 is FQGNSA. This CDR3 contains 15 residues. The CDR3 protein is CASSLGVREWYGYTF.

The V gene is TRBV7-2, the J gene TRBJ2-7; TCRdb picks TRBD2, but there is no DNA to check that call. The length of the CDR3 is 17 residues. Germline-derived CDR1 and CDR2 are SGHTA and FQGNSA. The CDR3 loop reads CASSLGWFGTTTYEQYF.

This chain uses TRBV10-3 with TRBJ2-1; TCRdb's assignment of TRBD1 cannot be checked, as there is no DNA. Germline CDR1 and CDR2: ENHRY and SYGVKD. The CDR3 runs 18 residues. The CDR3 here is CAISESKGGANSYNEQFF.

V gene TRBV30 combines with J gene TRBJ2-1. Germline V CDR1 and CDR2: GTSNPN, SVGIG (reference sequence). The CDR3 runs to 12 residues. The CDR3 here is CAFSVSYNEQFF.

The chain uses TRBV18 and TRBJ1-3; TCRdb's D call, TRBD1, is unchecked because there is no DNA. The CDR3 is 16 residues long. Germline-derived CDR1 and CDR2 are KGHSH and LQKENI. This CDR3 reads CASSPMSGESGNTIYF.

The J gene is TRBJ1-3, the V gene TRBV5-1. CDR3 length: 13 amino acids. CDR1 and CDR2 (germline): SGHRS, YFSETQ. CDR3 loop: CASSFRSGNTIYF.

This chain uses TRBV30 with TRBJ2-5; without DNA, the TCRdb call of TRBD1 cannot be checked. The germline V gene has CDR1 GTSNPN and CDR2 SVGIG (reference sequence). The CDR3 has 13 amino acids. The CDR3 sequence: CAWSVGAVETQYF.

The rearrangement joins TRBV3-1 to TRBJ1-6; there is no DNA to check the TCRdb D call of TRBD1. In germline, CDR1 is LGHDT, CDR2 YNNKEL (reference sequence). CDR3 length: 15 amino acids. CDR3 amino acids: CASSPFRDNNSPLHF.

The CDR3 loop is CASSFSSAAKGERYF. This sequence joins TRBV7-9 and TRBJ2-7; TCRdb indicates TRBD2, and absent DNA this call remains unverified. CDR1 and CDR2 (germline): SEHNR, FQNEAQ (reference sequence). This CDR3 is 15 amino acids long.

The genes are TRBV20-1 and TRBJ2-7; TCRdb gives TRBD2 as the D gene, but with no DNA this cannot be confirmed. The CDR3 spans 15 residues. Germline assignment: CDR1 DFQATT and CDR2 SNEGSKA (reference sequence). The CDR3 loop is CSARGTSARLGEQYF.

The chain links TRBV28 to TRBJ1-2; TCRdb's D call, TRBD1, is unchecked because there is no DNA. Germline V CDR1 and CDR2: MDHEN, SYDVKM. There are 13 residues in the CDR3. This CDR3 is CASSPVRGRGYTF.

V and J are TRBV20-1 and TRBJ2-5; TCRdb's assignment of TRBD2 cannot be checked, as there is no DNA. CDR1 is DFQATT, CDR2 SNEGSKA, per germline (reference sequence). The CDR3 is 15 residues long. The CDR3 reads CSAPLAGGISETQYF.

The CDR3 sequence is CASSLGGMWGNEQFF. The V and J genes are TRBV5-1 and TRBJ2-1; TCRdb proposes TRBD2, but this gene call is untestable without DNA. Germline values: CDR1 SGHRS, CDR2 YFSETQ. The CDR3 runs to 15 residues.

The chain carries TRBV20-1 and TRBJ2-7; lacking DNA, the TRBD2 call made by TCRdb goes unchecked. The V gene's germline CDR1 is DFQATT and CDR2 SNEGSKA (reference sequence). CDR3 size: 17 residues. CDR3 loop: CSALGASGRNSTYEQYF.

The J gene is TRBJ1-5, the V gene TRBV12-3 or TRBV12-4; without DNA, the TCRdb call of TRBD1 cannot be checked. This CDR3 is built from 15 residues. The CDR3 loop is CASRPGGGRNQPQHF.

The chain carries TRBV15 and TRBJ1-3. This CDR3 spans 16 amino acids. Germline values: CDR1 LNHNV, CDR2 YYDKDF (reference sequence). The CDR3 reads CATSRARTGPGNTIYF.

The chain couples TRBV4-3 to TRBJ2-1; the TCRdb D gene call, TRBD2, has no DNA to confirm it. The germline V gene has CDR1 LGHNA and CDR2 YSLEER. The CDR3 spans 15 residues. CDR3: CASSQDLAAYNEQFF.

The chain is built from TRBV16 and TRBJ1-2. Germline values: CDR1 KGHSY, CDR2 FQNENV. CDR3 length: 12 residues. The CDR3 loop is CASSQSGYGYTF.

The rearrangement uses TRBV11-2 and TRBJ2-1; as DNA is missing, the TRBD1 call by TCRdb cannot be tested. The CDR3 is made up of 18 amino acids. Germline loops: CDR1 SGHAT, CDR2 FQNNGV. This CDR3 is CASSPNRRAGGSSNEQFF.

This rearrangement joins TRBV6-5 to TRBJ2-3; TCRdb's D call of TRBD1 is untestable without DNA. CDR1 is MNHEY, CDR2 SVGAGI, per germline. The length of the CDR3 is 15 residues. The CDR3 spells CASSYERGPADTQYF.

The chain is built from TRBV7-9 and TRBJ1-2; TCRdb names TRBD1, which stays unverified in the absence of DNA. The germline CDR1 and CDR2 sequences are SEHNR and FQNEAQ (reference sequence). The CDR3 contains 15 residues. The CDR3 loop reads CASSPRGSLNYGYTF.

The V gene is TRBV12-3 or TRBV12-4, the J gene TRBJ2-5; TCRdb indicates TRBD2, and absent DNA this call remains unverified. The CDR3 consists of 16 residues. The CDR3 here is CASSFGLAGAQETQYF.